These 11 T cell receptor beta chains share one sample of origin, sequenced in a study of blood T cell repertoires in COVID-19. Sequencing used immunoSEQ multiplex PCR; TCRdb keeps in-frame clones, though not all of them. This sample has approximately 97,000 clones, with less than 95% found just once. Sequenced: peripheral blood. These TCRs come from a man in his sixties with acute or convalescent COVID-19.

This chain connects TRBV10-3 to TRBJ1-4; D not certain. The V end was cut by 3 bases, the J end by 7 bases, with 15 bases between. The CDR3 spans 15 residues. The V gene's germline CDR1 is ENHRY and CDR2 SYGVKD. The CDR3 loop reads CAISEEQQSTEKLFF. The CDR3 DNA reads as TGTGCCATCAGTGAAGAACAGCAGTCTACTGAAAAACTGTTTTTT.

The gene calls are TRBV6-5 and TRBJ1-6; D perhaps matches TRBD1 (5 bases). The germline gives CDR1 MNHEY, CDR2 SVGAGI. V was cut by 6 bases and J by 4 bases, with 13 bases left in between. The CDR3 loop spans 15 amino acids. The CDR3 DNA is TGTGCCAGCAGACCAGGGTCTGAGTATAATTCACCCCTCCACTTT. It translates to CASRPGSEYNSPLHF.

This sequence joins TRBV20-1 and TRBJ1-1, with TRBD1 identical over 10 bases. Germline CDR1 is DFQATT and CDR2 is SNEGSKA (reference sequence). CDR3 length: 16 residues. V was clipped by 3 bases and J by 6 bases; unmatched bases: 13. CDR3 sequence: CSASGPGQGVGSEAFF. Written as DNA, the CDR3 is TGCAGTGCTAGTGGCCCCGGACAGGGGGTCGGATCTGAAGCTTTCTTT.

The chain links TRBV19 to TRBJ1-6; D is perhaps TRBD1 (6 bases). The CDR3 is made up of 12 amino acids. The germline CDR1 and CDR2 sequences are LNHDA and SQIVND (reference sequence). V lost 11 bases, J lost 11 bases, and 16 bases lay in between. The CDR3 DNA follows: TGTGCCGCCCACACAGGGCCGGCACCCCTCCACTTT. Residues: CAAHTGPAPLHF.

The rearrangement uses TRBV6-1 and TRBJ2-5; D perhaps matches TRBD1 (5 bases). V was cut by 1 base and J by 5 bases, with 11 bases left in between. The germline gives CDR1 MNHNS, CDR2 SASEGT. This CDR3 region has 14 residues. The CDR3 DNA is TGTGCCAGCAGTGAAGGGGGCGGATTTGAGACCCAGTACTTC. Amino acids: CASSEGGGFETQYF.

This chain connects TRBV25-1 to TRBJ2-4; D might be TRBD1 (5 bases). Trimming took 6 bases from V and 2 from J, leaving 11 bases between them. Germline CDR1 reads MGHDK; CDR2 reads SYGVNS. CDR3 length: 14 residues. Written as DNA, the CDR3 is TGTGCCAGCAGCATAGGGGTGTCCAAAAACATTCAGTACTTC. Translation: CASSIGVSKNIQYF.

The rearrangement links TRBV10-3 to TRBJ2-7; 9 bases map to TRBD1. The CDR3 runs 14 residues. After removal of 4 bases from V and 2 bases from J, the junction contained 3 bases not matched to a gene. Germline V gene sequence: CDR1 ENHRY, CDR2 SYGVKD. The chain's CDR3 is CAISGNRGPYEQYF. CDR3 sequence (DNA): TGTGCCATCAGTGGTAACAGGGGGCCCTACGAGCAGTACTTC.

J is TRBJ2-3 and V is TRBV15; 13 bases line up with TRBD2. The CDR3 is 17 residues long. V was clipped by 5 bases and J by 3 bases; unmatched bases: 8. Germline V gives CDR1 LNHNV, CDR2 YYDKDF (reference sequence). The CDR3 sequence is CATSGGTSGVLTDTQYF. The DNA of the CDR3 is TGTGCCACCAGCGGTGGGACTAGCGGGGTTTTAACAGATACGCAGTATTTT.

The chain couples TRBV5-1 to TRBJ1-1; D remains unclear. The length of the CDR3 is 13 residues. Germline CDR1 and CDR2: SGHRS and YFSETQ. The V gene lost 0 bases and the J gene lost 3 bases, with 6 bases spanning the gap. CDR3 nucleotide sequence: TGCGCCAGCAGCTTGGAGCGGGACACTGAAGCTTTCTTT. Its translation is CASSLERDTEAFF.

The rearrangement joins TRBV7-2 to TRBJ1-2, with D unresolved. The V end was cut by 4 bases, the J end by 3 bases, with 15 bases between. The CDR3 is 15 amino acids. CDR1 is SGHTA and CDR2 is FQGNSA in the germline V gene. CDR3 nucleotides: TGTGCCAGCAGCTCGGGGAGCCGGTCGGACTATGGCTACACCTTC. As protein: CASSSGSRSDYGYTF.

The genes are TRBV30 and TRBJ1-2; 8 nucleotides line up with TRBD1. The CDR3 is 13 residues long. The germline V gene encodes CDR1 GTSNPN and CDR2 SVGIG (reference sequence). J was trimmed by 4 bases and V by 1 base; bases with no gene match: 2. CDR3 nucleotides: TGTGCCTGGAGTGGAACAGGGGGCTATGGCTACACCTTC. Encoded protein: CAWSGTGGYGYTF.